This T cell receptor beta chain came from a study of T cells in Graves' hyperthyroidism and ophthalmopathy. Findings and limits, study-wide: A 13 V-J model separated ophthalmopathy from stable hyperthyroidism.

Extraction of PBMCs used roughly 9.6 ml of fresh peripheral blood. From germline, CDR1 is LNHNV and CDR2 YYDKDF (reference sequence). The CDR3 sequence is 14 residues long. J was trimmed by 8 bases and V by 2 bases; bases with no gene match: 5. Researchers took RNA transcripts and amplified the TCR beta CDR3 regions from them. The primer set for the first-round RT-PCR of the TCR CDR3 was HTBI. TCRdb re-called the multiplex PCR reads with MiXCR, one entry per CDR3 protein. The sample shows roughly 580,000 distinct CDR3 sequences, approximately 13% of them seen only once. As concerns this clonotype: What it recognizes is unknown.

The receptor comes from a woman aged 30 to 39 with Graves' hyperthyroidism that later progressed to Graves' ophthalmopathy. The J gene is TRBJ2-1, the V gene TRBV15; 8 bases align to TRBD2. Sequencing was done on a sample of blood. CDR3 sequence (DNA): TGTGCCACCAGCAGACAGCGGGAGTACGATGAGCAGTTCTTC. Amino acid sequence: CATSRQREYDEQFF.